The sequence of this T cell receptor (beta chain) was determined in a study of T cell responses to AZD1222 COVID-19 vaccine. Study results and limitations: Unmutated variant regions reportedly attract nearly half of all spike-specific TCRs. Recipients of AZD1222 seropositive at baseline numbered only 6 or 7. Clonal diversity was possibly underestimated, and white British individuals and females predominated among donors.

The repertoire was sequenced with immunoSEQ multiplex PCR; TCRdb's copy has only in-frame clones and lacks some. The sample has fewer than 150,000 clones, 93% seen once. For this clone: Its antigen remains unidentified.

This sequence originates from an adult in good health. This sample comprised peripheral blood, obtained on day 0 of AZD1222 vaccination.

The CDR3 DNA is TGTGCCAGCAGCCCGGGACAGGGGAACACTGAAGCTTTCTTT. This encodes CASSPGQGNTEAFF. The chain recombines TRBV9 with TRBJ1-1; the match to TRBD1 covers 9 bases. The germline V gene encodes CDR1 SGDLS and CDR2 YYNGEE. The CDR3 extends over 14 amino acids. V lost 4 bases and J lost 1; bases outside the gene matches: 2.